The 30 T cell receptor beta chains below were found in one sample sequenced in a study of cytomegalovirus exposure and HLA in healthy donors. PCR amplification relied on 60 Vbeta primers (plus 13 Jbeta primers). Libraries were prepared by immunoSEQ multiplex PCR; TCRdb keeps only in-frame clonotypes and omits some of them. The sample records 150,000 or so clones, approximately 82% being singletons. Material for sequencing was PBMCs. Source of these receptors: a man aged 18 to 29 in good health and CMV-seropositive.

V is TRBV2 and J is TRBJ1-2; 10 nucleotides match TRBD1. Trimming cost V 9 bases and J 7 bases; bases outside gene matches: 8. Germline V gene sequence: CDR1 SNHLY, CDR2 FYNNEI. The CDR3 spans 13 residues. In DNA form, the CDR3 reads TGTGCCAGAACCCGGGACAGGGGCGCTGGCTACACCTTC. Its translation is CARTRDRGAGYTF.

The rearrangement joins TRBV15 to TRBJ2-7, with no clear D. The J call may be incorrect, as the DNA end agrees better with TRBJ2-5. The CDR3 is made up of 15 amino acids. The V gene's germline CDR1 is LNHNV and CDR2 YYDKDF (reference sequence). The CDR3 DNA follows: TGTGCCACCAGCAGAGATCCTCGAGGTGGGGAGACCCAGTACTTC. This gives the protein CATSRDPRGGETQYF.

The table lists this clone with a few counts. This chain joins TRBV28 and TRBJ1-1, with 8 bases aligning to TRBD1. CDR3 length equals 13 residues. Trimming at V came to 6 bases and at J to 3 bases, leaving 3 bases not matched to a gene. In germline, CDR1 is MDHEN, CDR2 SYDVKM. The CDR3 region is CASSDRGYTEAFF. In DNA form, the CDR3 reads TGTGCCAGCAGCGACAGGGGATACACTGAAGCTTTCTTT.

V gene TRBV29-1 combines with J gene TRBJ1-2; 7 nucleotides match TRBD1. CDR3 length equals 12 residues. The germline V gene encodes CDR1 SQVTM and CDR2 ANQGSEA. Trimming cost V 1 base and J 7 bases; bases outside gene matches: 3. In DNA, the CDR3 is TGCAGCGTTGAAGGACAGGGAGGTGGCTACACCTTC. It translates to CSVEGQGGGYTF. Together with reference TRBV29-1 and TRBJ1-2, the CDR3 gives the full variable domain: SAVISQKPSRDICQRGTSLTIQCQVDSQVTMMFWYRQQPGQSLTLIATANQGSEATYESGFVIDKFPISRPNLTFSTLTVSNMSPEDSSIYLCSVEGQGGGYTFGSGTRLTVV.

This rearrangement joins TRBV7-8 to TRBJ2-7; 13 bases agree with TRBD2. CDR1 SGHVS and CDR2 FQNEAQ come from the germline V gene. The CDR3 is made up of 16 amino acids. The ends lost 5 bases at V and 6 bases at J; junction bases unmatched: 10. The CDR3 region has the DNA TGTGCCAGCAGCGAACGGACTAGCGGGAGTCGCCGCGAGCAGTACTTC. Translated: CASSERTSGSRREQYF.

The chain combines TRBV9 with TRBJ1-1, with 11 positions matching TRBD1. V lost 0 bases, J lost 4 bases, and 2 bases stayed unmatched. Germline V CDR1 and CDR2: SGDLS, YYNGEE. This CDR3 is 15 amino acids long. The CDR3 DNA reads as TGTGCCAGCAGCGTAGAGGGGACAGGGGGCACTGAAGCTTTCTTT. This sequence encodes CASSVEGTGGTEAFF.

This chain uses TRBV6-5 with TRBJ2-7; 7 positions match TRBD1. From germline, CDR1 is MNHEY and CDR2 SVGAGI. The CDR3 loop spans 14 amino acids. J was trimmed by 5 bases and V by 4 bases; bases with no gene match: 8. The CDR3 spells CASSSTDRVHEQYF. The DNA for the CDR3 is TGTGCCAGCAGTTCCACCGACAGGGTCCACGAGCAGTACTTC.

The V and J genes are TRBV7-8 and TRBJ1-4; 7 positions match TRBD1. J gave up 0 bases and V 5 bases, and 18 bases lay outside the gene matches. The germline V gene encodes CDR1 SGHVS and CDR2 FQNEAQ. The CDR3 totals 20 residues. CDR3 region: CASSPNLKTGIHATNEKLFF. CDR3 sequence (DNA): TGTGCCAGCAGCCCAAACCTAAAGACAGGGATTCATGCAACTAATGAAAAACTGTTTTTT. Supplemented by reference TRBV7-8 and TRBJ1-4, the full variable domain reads GAGVSQSPRYKVAKRGQDVALRCDPISGHVSLFWYQQALGQGPEFLTYFQNEAQLDKSGLPSDRFFAERPEGSVSTLKIQRTQQEDSAVYLCASSPNLKTGIHATNEKLFFGSGTQLSVL.

The chain is built from TRBV2 and TRBJ2-1; TRBD1 agrees at 9 bases. The CDR3 length is 20 residues. Germline V gene data show CDR1 as SNHLY and CDR2 as FYNNEI. J lost 7 bases, V lost 5 bases, and 24 bases had no gene match. CDR3 bases: TGTGCCAGCAGTTACATACAGGGGGCAGGTCGAGGCGGGAGCCAAAATGAGCAGTTCTTC. It is translated as CASSYIQGAGRGGSQNEQFF.

The chain has TRBV29-1 and TRBJ2-1; possible D gene TRBD2, 6 bases. V was cut by 7 bases and J by 9 bases, with 25 bases left in between. CDR1 and CDR2 (germline): SQVTM, ANQGSEA. The CDR3 has 15 amino acids. The CDR3 sequence: CSAGVGSARFSEQFF. The DNA for the CDR3 is TGCAGCGCGGGGGTGGGTAGCGCGAGGTTTAGTGAGCAGTTCTTC.

The rearrangement joins TRBV11-2 to TRBJ2-7; 8 bases match TRBD1. CDR1 is SGHAT and CDR2 is FQNNGV in the germline V gene. Germline trimming cut 5 bases from V and 3 bases from J; bases unmatched to any gene: 0. This CDR3 has 12 amino acids. CDR3 coding DNA: TGTGCCAGCAGCACAGGGGGCTACGAGCAGTACTTC. This codes for CASSTGGYEQYF.

This clone was detected a few times. V is TRBV18 and J is TRBJ1-1; maybe TRBD1 (5 bases). This CDR3 has 15 residues. V was pared by 2 bases and J by 1 base, with 11 bases between. Looked up from germline, CDR1 is KGHSH and CDR2 is LQKENI. The CDR3 sequence: CASSPGPGKNTEAFF. The CDR3 nucleotides read TGTGCCAGCTCACCAGGGCCAGGGAAGAACACTGAAGCTTTCTTT.

The chain employs TRBV20-1 and TRBJ2-2; a possible D gene is TRBD1 (6 bases). The germline V gene has CDR1 DFQATT and CDR2 SNEGSKA (reference sequence). The V gene lost 8 bases and the J gene lost 11 bases, with 15 bases spanning the gap. The CDR3 sequence is 11 residues long. CDR3 nucleotide sequence: TGCAGTACCCTTACCGGGACAGAGCTGTTTTTT. Translated: CSTLTGTELFF.

V is TRBV19 and J is TRBJ2-7, with D possibly TRBD2 on 6 matching bases. This CDR3 has 14 residues. The germline V gene has CDR1 LNHDA and CDR2 SQIVND (reference sequence). V dropped 1 base and J dropped 5 bases, with 12 bases sitting between them. CDR3 amino acids: CASSIVPAGHEQYF. The CDR3 DNA reads as TGTGCCAGTAGTATAGTCCCCGCGGGGCACGAGCAGTACTTC.

The DNA for the CDR3 is TGTGCCAGCAGCCAGGCCCCCCAGGGCTACACCTTC. Its protein product is CASSQAPQGYTF. The chain employs TRBV28 and TRBJ1-2, with D unresolved. Trimming removed 6 bases at V and 8 bases at J, with 13 bases between. Looked up from germline, CDR1 is MDHEN and CDR2 is SYDVKM. This CDR3 comprises 12 residues.

This clone was seen more than once but under ten times. The gene calls are TRBV19 and TRBJ2-1, with 9 bases that match TRBD2. This CDR3 has 15 residues. J was trimmed by 3 bases and V by 3 bases; bases with no gene match: 3. Germline-derived CDR1 and CDR2 are LNHDA and SQIVND (reference sequence). The CDR3 sequence is CASSIWREGYNEQFF. In DNA form, the CDR3 reads TGTGCCAGTAGTATTTGGCGGGAGGGCTACAATGAGCAGTTCTTC.

V is TRBV21-1 and J is TRBJ2-7; TRBD1 was called by the table and not checked on the DNA. TRBV21-1 is a listed pseudogene. The CDR3 has 17 amino acids. The CDR3, as DNA: TGTGCCAGCAGAGACGAATGGGTGTGCAGGGTACCCTACGAGCAGTACTTC. Protein sequence: CASRDEWVCRVPYEQYF.

CDR3 in DNA: TGTGCCAGCAGCCCTTACAGCGGAAACACCGGGGAGCTGTTTTTT. Translating gives CASSPYSGNTGELFF. The chain uses TRBV7-8 and TRBJ2-2; perhaps TRBD2 as D (5 bases). CDR1 is SGHVS and CDR2 is FQNEAQ in the germline V gene. Deletions cut 5 bases from V and 2 bases from J, with 12 bases between. The CDR3 covers 15 residues.

V and J are TRBV9 and TRBJ1-1; weak D call: TRBD1 (6 bases). Deletions cut 4 bases from V and 5 bases from J, with 21 bases between. From germline, CDR1 is SGDLS and CDR2 YYNGEE. This CDR3 region has 16 residues. The CDR3 region is CASSPYSEGRGTEAFF. CDR3 nucleotides: TGTGCCAGCAGCCCCTATTCAGAGGGAAGGGGGACTGAAGCTTTCTTT.

This clone has only a few counts. This rearrangement joins TRBV5-6 to TRBJ2-1, with 10 bases matching TRBD2. J lost 8 bases, V lost 1 base, and 9 bases had no gene match. CDR1 and CDR2 (germline): SGHDT, YYEEEE. This CDR3 comprises 16 residues. The CDR3 protein is CASSLRILAGVDEQFF. In DNA form, the CDR3 reads TGTGCCAGCAGCTTGAGGATCCTAGCGGGAGTCGATGAGCAGTTCTTC.

V is TRBV29-1 and J is TRBJ2-7, with D perhaps TRBD2 (6 bases). The germline V gene has CDR1 SQVTM and CDR2 ANQGSEA. Trimming removed 7 bases at V and 4 bases at J, with 11 bases between. The CDR3 runs to 11 residues. The CDR3 sequence: CSAGEWYEQYF. As DNA, the CDR3 is TGCAGCGCGGGGGAGTGGTACGAGCAGTACTTC.

The chain joins TRBV5-1 to TRBJ2-2, with 9 bases lining up with TRBD2. The V and J ends lost 5 bases and 4 bases, in that order; junction bases with no gene match: 9. Germline V gene data show CDR1 as SGHRS and CDR2 as YFSETQ. The CDR3 consists of 16 residues. The CDR3 reads CASRSIAGEGTGELFF. The DNA for the CDR3 is TGCGCCAGCAGGTCGATAGCGGGAGAGGGCACCGGGGAGCTGTTTTTT. Full variable domain (outside the CDR3, taken from reference TRBV5-1 and TRBJ2-2): KAGVTQTPRYLIKTRGQQVTLSCSPISGHRSVSWYQQTPGQGLQFLFEYFSETQRNKGNFPGRFSGRQFSNSRSEMNVSTLELGDSALYLCASRSIAGEGTGELFFGEGSRLTVL.

This clone was observed a few times. The chain joins TRBV13 to TRBJ2-4; unclear D gene. The CDR3 runs to 15 residues. Germline V CDR1 and CDR2: PRHDT, FYEKMQ (reference sequence). V lost 10 bases and J lost 0, with 16 bases in between. The CDR3 here is CATPRQALAKNIQYF. The CDR3 DNA is TGTGCCACCCCTCGTCAGGCCCTAGCCAAAAACATTCAGTACTTC.

Remarks on this clone: Other DNA sequences in this specimen translate into the identical CDR3. V usage is TRBV28 and J usage is TRBJ2-7; 7 nucleotides match TRBD2. CDR3 length: 14 amino acids. Per the germline V gene, CDR1 is MDHEN and CDR2 is SYDVKM. The ends lost 2 bases at V and 0 bases at J; junction bases unmatched: 1. CDR3 sequence: CASSLLAASYEQYF. The CDR3 coding sequence is TGTGCCAGCAGTTTACTAGCGGCCTCCTACGAGCAGTACTTC.

This rearrangement joins TRBV28 to TRBJ1-2; D perhaps matches TRBD1 (6 bases). V lost 4 bases, J lost 6 bases, and 18 bases lay in between. Germline V gene data show CDR1 as MDHEN and CDR2 as SYDVKM. This CDR3 has 15 residues. CDR3 loop: CASSSAATGFDGYTF. The CDR3 nucleotides are TGTGCCAGCAGTTCAGCCGCAACAGGGTTCGATGGCTACACCTTC.

V gene TRBV19 combines with J gene TRBJ1-1; 7 bases map to TRBD1. Germline V gene lookup returns CDR1 LNHDA and CDR2 SQIVND (reference sequence). Germline trimming cut 6 bases from V and 6 bases from J; bases unmatched to any gene: 7. The CDR3 contains 13 residues. The CDR3 DNA is TGTGCCAGTAGGACAGGGTGGGGCGCTGAAGCTTTCTTT. Its translation: CASRTGWGAEAFF.

The J gene is TRBJ2-1, the V gene TRBV27; 7 positions agree with TRBD2. J lost 3 bases, V lost 1 base, and 3 bases had no gene match. The germline CDR1 and CDR2 sequences are MNHEY and SMNVEV (reference sequence). This CDR3 is built from 15 residues. The CDR3 loop is CASSLYSGDYNEQFF. As DNA, the CDR3 is TGTGCCAGCAGTTTATACAGCGGGGACTACAATGAGCAGTTCTTC.

This clone has only a few counts. The rearrangement links TRBV7-9 to TRBJ1-3, with a weak D call TRBD1 (5 bases). The CDR3 has 18 residues. Germline assignment: CDR1 SEHNR and CDR2 FQNEAQ (reference sequence). The V end was cut by 6 bases, the J end by 4 bases, with 25 bases between. CDR3 protein: CASRVAGSHPEKGNTIYF. The CDR3 DNA sequence: TGTGCCAGCAGGGTCGCAGGGTCCCACCCTGAGAAGGGAAACACCATATATTTT.

Only a few counts were recorded for this clone. The genes are TRBV5-1 and TRBJ2-3; TRBD2 aligns across 9 bases. V shed 4 bases and J 2 bases; nucleotides not matched to a gene: 8. The CDR3 is 16 amino acids. CDR1 SGHRS and CDR2 YFSETQ come from the germline V gene. For the CDR3, the DNA is TGCGCCAGCAGCCTTAGCGGGGGTACCGTCACAGATACGCAGTATTTT. The encoded protein is CASSLSGGTVTDTQYF.

The rearrangement joins TRBV4-1 to TRBJ1-5; tentative D call: TRBD1 (5 bases). CDR1 is MGHRA and CDR2 is YSYEKL in the germline V gene. The CDR3 has 15 amino acids. V was trimmed by 0 bases and J by 4 bases, leaving 10 bases between them. The CDR3: CASSQEGTRNQPQHF. CDR3 coding DNA: TGCGCCAGCAGCCAAGAAGGGACTCGGAATCAGCCCCAGCATTTT.